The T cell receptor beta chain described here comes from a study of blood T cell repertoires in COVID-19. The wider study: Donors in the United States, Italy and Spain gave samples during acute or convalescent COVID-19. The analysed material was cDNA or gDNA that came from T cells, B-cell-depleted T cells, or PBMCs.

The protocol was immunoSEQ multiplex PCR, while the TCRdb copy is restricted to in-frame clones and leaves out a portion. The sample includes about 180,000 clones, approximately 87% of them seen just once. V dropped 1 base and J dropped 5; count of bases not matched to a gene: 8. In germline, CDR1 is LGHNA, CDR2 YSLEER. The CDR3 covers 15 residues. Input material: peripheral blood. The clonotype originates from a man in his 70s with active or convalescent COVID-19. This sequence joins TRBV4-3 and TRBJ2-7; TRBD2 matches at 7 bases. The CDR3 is CASSQAGTNDHEQYF. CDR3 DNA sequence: TGCGCCAGCAGCCAAGCGGGGACTAACGACCACGAGCAGTACTTC.